This entry lists 26 T cell receptor beta chains sequenced from one sample in a study of T-cell memory formation after mild COVID-19. TCRdb fed the 5' RACE reads into MiXCR, producing one record per CDR3 protein. The data show more than 350,000 distinct CDR3 sequences, around a sixth seen once. The material sequenced was PBMCs or a T cell subset sorted from them (not recorded which). All receptors derive from a man between 18 and 35 years old who had mild COVID-19 (a few samples of this study predate the infection). Cell type and time point are not known.

This clonotype was seen a few times. This chain links TRBV12-3 or TRBV12-4 with TRBJ1-5, with no clear D. There are 14 residues in the CDR3. Trimming removed 3 bases at V and 0 bases at J, with 6 bases between. In nucleotides, the CDR3 is TGTGCCAGCAGTTTTGGAAATAGCAATCAGCCCCAGCATTTT. It translates to CASSFGNSNQPQHF.

The chain uses TRBV7-6 and TRBJ2-3, with TRBD1 matching over 8 bases. The trim removed 3 bases at V and 2 bases at J, leaving 4 bases unmatched. CDR1 and CDR2 from the germline V gene are SGHVS and FNYEAQ. The CDR3 is 15 amino acids. In DNA, the CDR3 is TGTGCCAGCAGCTTGACAGGGGCCGACACAGATACGCAGTATTTT. Protein: CASSLTGADTDTQYF.

This chain joins TRBV18 and TRBJ2-7; the match to TRBD1 covers 7 bases. The CDR3 runs 14 residues. The germline gives CDR1 KGHSH, CDR2 LQKENI. The trim removed 4 bases at V and 7 bases at J, leaving 10 bases unmatched. CDR3 residues: CASSHRDSESEQYF. CDR3 sequence (DNA): TGTGCCAGCTCACACCGGGACAGTGAGTCGGAGCAGTACTTC. Supplemented by reference TRBV18 and TRBJ2-7, the full variable domain reads NAGVMQNPRHLVRRRGQEARLRCSPMKGHSHVYWYRQLPEEGLKFMVYLQKENIIDESGMPKERFSAEFPKEGPSILRIQQVVRGDSAAYFCASSHRDSESEQYFGPGTRLTVT.

This clonotype was seen at least ten times. The chain employs TRBV6-5 and TRBJ2-6; D possibly corresponds to TRBD1 (6 bases). The CDR3 runs 16 residues. Germline V gene lookup returns CDR1 MNHEY and CDR2 SVGAGI. Trimming left V 4 bases short and J 0 bases short, with 10 bases between. The CDR3 loop reads CASSSTGSSGANVLTF. The CDR3 region has the DNA TGTGCCAGCAGTTCCACAGGGAGCTCTGGGGCCAACGTCCTGACTTTC.

The chain carries TRBV6-6 and TRBJ2-3; D possibly corresponds to TRBD1 (6 bases). V lost 6 bases, J lost 1 base, and 17 bases lay in between. CDR1 is MNHNY and CDR2 is SVGAGI in the germline V gene (reference sequence). CDR3 size: 16 residues. The CDR3: CASRLEGTIGTDTQYF. The CDR3, as DNA: TGTGCCAGCAGATTAGAAGGGACAATTGGCACAGATACGCAGTATTTT.

The sample holds a few counts of this clonotype. The chain is built from TRBV5-4 and TRBJ1-2; no clear D. From germline, CDR1 is SGHNT and CDR2 YYREEE (reference sequence). The CDR3 is 14 residues long. Deletions cut 5 bases from V and 3 bases from J, with 14 bases between. The CDR3 DNA sequence: TGTGCCAGCAGATTGAGGGATACTGACTATGGCTACACCTTC. Its protein is CASRLRDTDYGYTF.

The rearrangement joins TRBV6-6 to TRBJ2-2, with 8 bases aligning to TRBD2. The CDR3 covers 15 residues. The germline gives CDR1 MNHNY, CDR2 SVGAGI (reference sequence). Losses at the gene ends were 8 bases for V and 1 base for J; bases not matched to a gene: 6. CDR3 in amino acids: CASRGRGGNTGELFF. CDR3 sequence (DNA): TGTGCCAGCCGGGGTCGGGGGGGGAACACCGGGGAGCTGTTTTTT.

This clonotype has ten or more counts. The gene calls are TRBV7-3 and TRBJ2-1; 8 nucleotides line up with TRBD2. V lost 5 bases and J lost 4; bases outside the gene matches: 1. Germline loops: CDR1 SGHTA, CDR2 FQGTGA. The CDR3 loop spans 13 amino acids. The CDR3 coding sequence is TGTGCCAGCAGCCCGGGGGGGTACAATGAGCAGTTCTTC. This gives the protein CASSPGGYNEQFF.

The chain employs TRBV30 and TRBJ1-5; 8 bases fit TRBD1. Germline CDR1 reads GTSNPN; CDR2 reads SVGIG (reference sequence). V shed 5 bases and J 6 bases; nucleotides not matched to a gene: 6. This CDR3 has 13 amino acids. The CDR3 DNA is TGTGCCTGGGACAGGGGTGGGAGTCAGCCCCAGCATTTT. This gives the protein CAWDRGGSQPQHF.

This chain joins TRBV6-5 and TRBJ1-1; possible D gene TRBD1, 6 bases. Between the trimmed V and J ends, which lost 2 bases and 4 bases, there was a span of 8 bases. This CDR3 is 13 amino acids long. Germline CDR1 reads MNHEY; CDR2 reads SVGAGI. This CDR3 is CASSYQGSTEAFF. In nucleotides, the CDR3 is TGTGCCAGCAGTTACCAGGGGAGCACTGAAGCTTTCTTT.

This clonotype was recorded a few times. The V call is TRBV19, the J call TRBJ2-1; 11 bases align to TRBD1. The J segment lost 7 bases and the V segment lost 4 bases, leaving 3 bases of the junction unmatched. The germline V gene has CDR1 LNHDA and CDR2 SQIVND (reference sequence). CDR3 size: 14 residues. CDR3 amino acids: CASSSGTGGNEQFF. As DNA, the CDR3 is TGTGCCAGTAGTAGTGGGACAGGGGGGAATGAGCAGTTCTTC.

This chain joins TRBV2 and TRBJ1-5; D remains ambiguous. The CDR3 is 14 amino acids. Deletions cut 5 bases from V and 4 bases from J, with 12 bases between. Germline values: CDR1 SNHLY, CDR2 FYNNEI. The CDR3 loop reads CASSWAGKNQPQHF. The CDR3 region has the DNA TGTGCCAGCAGTTGGGCCGGCAAAAATCAGCCCCAGCATTTT.

The table lists this clonotype with a few counts. V is TRBV11-2 and J is TRBJ1-1; D gene unclear. Germline lookup yields CDR1 SGHAT and CDR2 FQNNGV. CDR3 length: 14 amino acids. V was cut by 0 bases and J by 1 base, with 6 bases left in between. CDR3 loop: CASSLDPGNTEAFF. CDR3 DNA sequence: TGTGCCAGCAGCTTAGATCCTGGGAACACTGAAGCTTTCTTT.

CDR3 bases: TGTGCCAGCAGCGTGCCCAGGGGGCGCCACGAGCAGTACTTC. Protein product: CASSVPRGRHEQYF. The V gene is TRBV5-6, the J gene TRBJ2-7; the match to TRBD1 covers 8 bases. The CDR3 has 14 residues. Germline V gene data show CDR1 as SGHDT and CDR2 as YYEEEE. V was clipped by 4 bases and J by 5 bases; unmatched bases: 8. The variable domain in full, completed from reference TRBV5-6 and TRBJ2-7, reads DAGVTQSPTHLIKTRGQQVTLRCSPKSGHDTVSWYQQALGQGPQFIFQYYEEEERQRGNFPDRFSGHQFPNYSSELNVNALLLGDSALYLCASSVPRGRHEQYFGPGTRLTVT.

The chain employs TRBV20-1 and TRBJ2-7, with 8 bases matching TRBD2. CDR1 DFQATT and CDR2 SNEGSKA come from the germline V gene (reference sequence). V dropped 3 bases and J dropped 6; count of bases not matched to a gene: 7. The CDR3 covers 13 residues. For the CDR3, the DNA is TGCAGTGCTAGGGGACTAGTTGTTGGCGAGCAGTACTTC. This gives the protein CSARGLVVGEQYF.

This chain links TRBV7-9 with TRBJ1-1, with D unclear. This CDR3 is 14 amino acids long. The germline gives CDR1 SEHNR, CDR2 FQNEAQ (reference sequence). V gave up 5 bases and J gave up 2 bases, with 12 bases separating them. The CDR3 protein is CASSPTDGNTEAFF. Here the CDR3 DNA reads TGTGCCAGCAGCCCGACCGACGGAAACACTGAAGCTTTCTTT.

This clonotype was recorded a few times. The chain joins TRBV19 to TRBJ1-1, with D maybe TRBD1 (5 bases). Trimming pared 5 bases from V and 7 bases from J, leaving 14 bases between. This CDR3 region has 13 residues. Germline-derived CDR1 and CDR2 are LNHDA and SQIVND (reference sequence). Written as DNA, the CDR3 is TGTGCCAGTAGTTTCCCGCAGGGCCGTGAAGCTTTCTTT. Its protein is CASSFPQGREAFF.

The chain carries TRBV9 and TRBJ1-1; TRBD1 matches at 7 bases. This CDR3 spans 12 amino acids. J lost 9 bases, V lost 2 bases, and 4 bases had no gene match. In germline, CDR1 is SGDLS, CDR2 YYNGEE. The CDR3 sequence: CASSVTTGKAFF. The CDR3 region has the DNA TGTGCCAGCAGCGTCACGACAGGGAAAGCTTTCTTT.

This clonotype has just a few counts. V gene TRBV5-1 combines with J gene TRBJ2-1, with 7 positions matching TRBD1. Germline assignment: CDR1 SGHRS and CDR2 YFSETQ. The CDR3 loop spans 14 amino acids. With V trimmed by 3 bases and J by 9 bases, 9 bases remained unmatched. CDR3 sequence reads: CASSSIDRASEQFF. The CDR3 DNA is TGCGCCAGCAGCTCGATAGACAGGGCGAGTGAGCAGTTCTTC. The full variable domain, rest sourced from reference TRBV5-1 and TRBJ2-1, is KAGVTQTPRYLIKTRGQQVTLSCSPISGHRSVSWYQQTPGQGLQFLFEYFSETQRNKGNFPGRFSGRQFSNSRSEMNVSTLELGDSALYLCASSSIDRASEQFFGPGTRLTVL.

The chain has TRBV6-6 and TRBJ2-2; D uncertain. The germline CDR1 and CDR2 sequences are MNHNY and SVGAGI (reference sequence). Between the trimmed V and J ends, which lost 6 bases and 7 bases, there was a span of 12 bases. The CDR3 length is 13 residues. The CDR3 nucleotides read TGTGCCAGCAGCCAGGCAATTGGCGGGGAGCTGTTTTTT. Residues: CASSQAIGGELFF.

This clonotype showed up just a few times. This chain uses TRBV5-1 with TRBJ2-1, with D perhaps assigned TRBD1 or TRBD2 (5 bases each). The length of the CDR3 is 15 residues. CDR1 is SGHRS and CDR2 is YFSETQ in the germline V gene. Deletions cut 1 base from V and 10 bases from J, with 18 bases between. CDR3: CASSLSGSKSGEQFF. Here the CDR3 DNA reads TGCGCCAGCAGCTTGTCAGGGTCCAAGTCGGGGGAGCAGTTCTTC.

This clonotype occurred a few times. The chain uses TRBV6-2 or TRBV6-3 and TRBJ1-1; D is unclear. V gave up 8 bases and J gave up 1 base, with 20 bases separating them. The CDR3 covers 16 residues. Germline V gene data show CDR1 as MNHEY and CDR2 as SVGEGT. The CDR3 here is CASLALGRGGNTEAFF. The CDR3 DNA sequence: TGTGCCAGCCTCGCTCTCGGGCGGGGAGGGAACACTGAAGCTTTCTTT.

The V and J genes are TRBV9 and TRBJ2-2; TRBD2 matches at 11 bases. The germline CDR1 and CDR2 sequences are SGDLS and YYNGEE. V lost 7 bases to trimming and J lost 7 bases; unmatched junction nucleotides: 9. This CDR3 has 15 residues. Written as DNA, the CDR3 is TGTGCCAGCGGAATTAGCGGGGGGGATAGCGGGGAGCTGTTTTTT. Protein sequence: CASGISGGDSGELFF.

J is TRBJ2-2 and V is TRBV27; D may match TRBD1 or TRBD2 (5 bases each). V lost 5 bases, J lost 6 bases, and 10 bases lay in between. Germline V gene sequence: CDR1 MNHEY, CDR2 SMNVEV (reference sequence). The CDR3 extends over 13 amino acids. CDR3 bases: TGTGCCAGCAGTGCCGGGGCTGCCGGGGAGCTGTTTTTT. Translated, it gives CASSAGAAGELFF.

The chain employs TRBV28 and TRBJ1-2; TRBD1 matches 7 bases. Trimming took 5 bases from V and 8 from J; bases not matched to a gene: 11. CDR3 length: 14 amino acids. The germline CDR1 and CDR2 sequences are MDHEN and SYDVKM. CDR3: CASSATGMPRGYTF. The DNA for the CDR3 is TGTGCCAGCAGTGCGACAGGGATGCCTCGAGGCTACACCTTC.

This chain uses TRBV3-1 with TRBJ1-3; 8 positions agree with TRBD1. The V gene end was trimmed by 4 bases and the J gene end by 12 bases; junction bases not matched to a gene: 11. The CDR3 has 14 residues. Germline loops: CDR1 LGHDT, CDR2 YNNKEL (reference sequence). This chain's CDR3 is CASSRHDGQGFIYF. As DNA, the CDR3 is TGTGCCAGCAGCCGACACGATGGACAGGGCTTCATATATTTT.